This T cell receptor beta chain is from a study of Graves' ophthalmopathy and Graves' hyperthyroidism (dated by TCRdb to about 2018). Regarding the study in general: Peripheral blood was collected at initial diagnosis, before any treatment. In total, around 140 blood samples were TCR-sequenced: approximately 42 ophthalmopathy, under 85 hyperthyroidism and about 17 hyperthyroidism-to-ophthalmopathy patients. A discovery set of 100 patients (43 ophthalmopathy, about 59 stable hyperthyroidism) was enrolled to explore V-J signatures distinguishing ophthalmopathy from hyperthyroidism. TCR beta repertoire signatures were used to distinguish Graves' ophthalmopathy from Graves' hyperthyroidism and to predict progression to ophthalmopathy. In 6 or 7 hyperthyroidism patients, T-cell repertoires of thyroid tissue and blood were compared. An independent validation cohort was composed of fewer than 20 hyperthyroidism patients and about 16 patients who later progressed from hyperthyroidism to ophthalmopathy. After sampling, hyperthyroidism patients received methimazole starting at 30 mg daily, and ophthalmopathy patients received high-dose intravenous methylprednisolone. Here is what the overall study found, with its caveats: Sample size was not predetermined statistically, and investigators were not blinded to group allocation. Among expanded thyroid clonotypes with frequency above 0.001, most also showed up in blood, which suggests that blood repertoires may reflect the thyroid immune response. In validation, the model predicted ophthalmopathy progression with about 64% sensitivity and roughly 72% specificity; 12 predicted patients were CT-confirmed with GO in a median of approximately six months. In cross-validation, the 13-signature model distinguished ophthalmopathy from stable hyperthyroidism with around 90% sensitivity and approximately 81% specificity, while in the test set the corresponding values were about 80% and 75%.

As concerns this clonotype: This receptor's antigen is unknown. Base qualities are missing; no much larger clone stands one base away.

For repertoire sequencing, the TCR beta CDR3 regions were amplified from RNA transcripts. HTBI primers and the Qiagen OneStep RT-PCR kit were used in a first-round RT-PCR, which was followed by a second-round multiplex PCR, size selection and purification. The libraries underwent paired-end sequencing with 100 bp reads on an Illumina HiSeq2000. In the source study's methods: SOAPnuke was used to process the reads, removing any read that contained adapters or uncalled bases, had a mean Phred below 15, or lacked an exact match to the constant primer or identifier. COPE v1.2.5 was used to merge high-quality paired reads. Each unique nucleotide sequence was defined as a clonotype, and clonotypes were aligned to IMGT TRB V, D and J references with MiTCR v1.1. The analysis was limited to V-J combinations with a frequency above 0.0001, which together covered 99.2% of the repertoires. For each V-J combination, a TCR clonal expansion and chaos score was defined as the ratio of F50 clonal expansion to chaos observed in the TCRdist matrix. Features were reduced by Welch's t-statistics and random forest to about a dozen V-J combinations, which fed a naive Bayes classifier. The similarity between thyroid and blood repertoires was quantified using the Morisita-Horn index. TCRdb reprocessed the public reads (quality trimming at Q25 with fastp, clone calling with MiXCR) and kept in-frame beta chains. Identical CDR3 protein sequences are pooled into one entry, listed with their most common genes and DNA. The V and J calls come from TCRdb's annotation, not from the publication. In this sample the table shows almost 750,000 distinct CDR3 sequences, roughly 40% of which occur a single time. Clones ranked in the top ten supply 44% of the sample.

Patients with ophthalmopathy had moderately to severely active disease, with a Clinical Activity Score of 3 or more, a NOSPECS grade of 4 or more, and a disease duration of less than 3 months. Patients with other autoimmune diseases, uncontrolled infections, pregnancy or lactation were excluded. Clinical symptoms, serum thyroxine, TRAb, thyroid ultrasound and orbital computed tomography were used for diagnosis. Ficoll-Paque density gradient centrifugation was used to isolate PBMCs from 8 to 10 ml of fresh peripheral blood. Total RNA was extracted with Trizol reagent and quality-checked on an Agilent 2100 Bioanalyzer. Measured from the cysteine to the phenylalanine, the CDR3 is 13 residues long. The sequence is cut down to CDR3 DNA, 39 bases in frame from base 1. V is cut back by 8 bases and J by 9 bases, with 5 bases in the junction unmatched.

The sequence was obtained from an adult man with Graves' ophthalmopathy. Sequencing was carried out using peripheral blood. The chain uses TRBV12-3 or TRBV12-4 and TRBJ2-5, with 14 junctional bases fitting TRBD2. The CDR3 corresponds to CASQSTSGGAQYF. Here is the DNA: TGTGCCAGCCAGTCGACTAGCGGGGGGGCCCAGTACTTC.